This TCR beta chain originates from a study of siplizumab effects on memory and regulatory T cells. Trimming cost V 3 bases and J 7 bases; bases outside gene matches: 5. CDR3 length: 14 amino acids. Germline CDR1 is WNHNN and CDR2 is SYGVQD (reference sequence). Points from the study as a whole: Apparently more diverse than memory cells, naive T cells also seemed major alloresponse contributors. With siplizumab, cumulative frequency of CD4+ memory-derived alloreactive sequences dropped significantly.

Only in-frame clones appear in the TCRdb table, and some are missing; sequencing was by immunoSEQ multiplex PCR. The sample contains roughly 62,000 clones, 79% of which appear only once. Details on this clone: Its specificity is unknown.

The chain employs TRBV10-1 and TRBJ1-4; 7 nucleotides match TRBD1. Sequences were obtained from memory CD4+ T cells sorted from blood. This TCR was sampled from a human donor in good health. This CDR3 is CASSDPGTAEKLFF. CDR3 DNA: TGCGCCAGCAGTGATCCCGGGACAGCTGAAAAACTGTTTTTT.